The 4 T cell receptor beta chains presented below share a single source sample, sequenced in a study of cytomegalovirus exposure and HLA in healthy donors. With 60 Vbeta and 13 Jbeta primers, the PCR was carried out. Measured with immunoSEQ multiplex PCR; TCRdb has only the in-frame clones, and not every one. The table has around 97,000 clones, less than 10% seen once. Sequences were obtained from PBMCs. These receptor sequences come from a man aged 50 to 59 in good health and CMV-seropositive.

The rearrangement joins TRBV18 to TRBJ2-1, with 9 bases matching TRBD2. Germline V gene sequence: CDR1 KGHSH, CDR2 LQKENI. V lost 3 bases to trimming and J lost 2 bases; unmatched junction nucleotides: 5. The CDR3 contains 16 residues. CDR3 sequence: CASSPSGGLTYNEQFF. DNA for the CDR3: TGTGCCAGCTCACCTAGCGGGGGCCTTACCTACAATGAGCAGTTCTTC.

The chain links TRBV28 to TRBJ1-4; 9 bases align to TRBD1. The CDR3 consists of 14 residues. In germline, CDR1 is MDHEN, CDR2 SYDVKM. J gave up 5 bases and V 6 bases, and 4 bases lay outside the gene matches. CDR3 sequence: CASRRQGGNEKLFF. Written as DNA, the CDR3 is TGTGCCAGCAGGAGACAGGGGGGGAATGAAAAACTGTTTTTT.

As for this clone: The same CDR3 can be traced to other DNA sequences in this sample. The chain combines TRBV6-6 with TRBJ1-2; possibly TRBD1 for D (5 bases). The CDR3 runs to 16 residues. The V gene's germline CDR1 is MNHNY and CDR2 SVGAGI (reference sequence). Trimming pared 4 bases from V and 4 bases from J, leaving 19 bases between. CDR3 DNA sequence: TGTGCCAGCAGTTCTGACAGTAAAGGCGGCGCCTATGGCTACACCTTC. Protein product: CASSSDSKGGAYGYTF.

This clone was counted a few times. The rearrangement links TRBV25-1 to TRBJ2-7; D gene uncertain. Germline V lookup: CDR1 MGHDK, CDR2 SYGVNS. CDR3 length equals 13 residues. The V and J ends lost 6 bases and 4 bases respectively, with 13 bases between them. The CDR3 protein is CASRRQRLYEQYF. DNA of the CDR3: TGTGCCAGCAGGAGGCAGAGATTATACGAGCAGTACTTC.